The subject of this entry is one T cell receptor beta chain. Its antigen remains unidentified. This sample stems from a study of shared clonotypes between healthy human individuals. Overall study findings and caveats: Despite large depth, rarefaction showed incomplete sorted-subset sequencing.

Original data processing: There were no quality scores in the junction-only immunoSEQ sequences, so filtering differed. The data were produced by immunoSEQ multiplex PCR, yet TCRdb's version contains in-frame clones alone and is incomplete. V, J and clone size were drawn from that table, and D and trimming were deduced from the DNA. The repertoire includes some 2.4 million clones, over 85% of them detected once, and approximately 0.37% sits in the top ten. The material sequenced was naive CD4+ T cells from PBMCs. Indicated subset: CD45RA+ positively selected. The sequence derives from a young man in good health. Some clones in this sample may be carry-over from other donors' samples.

The CDR3 DNA reads TGTGCCAGCAGCGGCCGGGACAGAGCTATGAACACTGAAGCTTTCTTT. Translating it yields CASSGRDRAMNTEAFF. The chain combines TRBV7-9 with TRBJ1-1, with TRBD1 matching 7 bases. CDR3 size: 16 residues. Germline V lookup: CDR1 SEHNR, CDR2 FQNEAQ (reference sequence). The junction had 9 bases not matched to a gene; V was cut back by 5 bases and J by 0 bases.